The 31 T cell receptor beta chains in this list originate from one sample, sequenced in a study of blood T cell repertoires in COVID-19. Measured with immunoSEQ multiplex PCR; TCRdb has only the in-frame clones, and not every one. The data show approximately 63,000 clones, with more than 60% seen just once and less than 7% held by the top ten. Input material: peripheral blood. The receptor source for this set is a woman between 65 and 79 years old with acute or convalescent COVID-19.

The chain has TRBV6-5 and TRBJ2-5; D may be TRBD1 (7 bases). Deletions cut 10 bases from V and 4 bases from J, with 22 bases between. Germline-derived CDR1 and CDR2 are MNHEY and SVGAGI. This CDR3 region has 15 residues. The CDR3 DNA is TGTGCCACCAAAACAGGGGCGTGGGGAGGAGAGACCCAGTACTTC. This codes for CATKTGAWGGETQYF.

The rearrangement uses TRBV7-2 and TRBJ2-3; 11 bases map to TRBD2. V lost 3 bases and J lost 4; bases outside the gene matches: 6. The CDR3 has 16 residues. Germline lookup yields CDR1 SGHTA and CDR2 FQGNSA. The CDR3 sequence: CASSFLSGGVSDTQYF. In DNA, the CDR3 is TGTGCCAGCAGCTTCCTTAGCGGGGGGGTATCAGATACGCAGTATTTT. The whole variable domain, remainder taken from reference TRBV7-2 and TRBJ2-3, is GAGVSQSPSNKVTEKGKDVELRCDPISGHTALYWYRQSLGQGLEFLIYFQGNSAPDKSGLPSDRFSAERTGGSVSTLTIQRTQQEDSAVYLCASSFLSGGVSDTQYFGPGTRLTVL.

This sequence joins TRBV7-2 and TRBJ2-3; the match to TRBD2 covers 9 bases. Germline-derived CDR1 and CDR2 are SGHTA and FQGNSA. V gave up 0 bases and J gave up 3 bases; unmatched junction bases: 1. This CDR3 has 15 residues. The DNA for the CDR3 is TGTGCCAGCAGCTTAGCTAGCGGGGGTACAGATACGCAGTATTTT. Encoded protein: CASSLASGGTDTQYF.

The chain uses TRBV27 and TRBJ2-5; D uncertain. This CDR3 comprises 14 residues. Trimming left V 0 bases short and J 1 base short, with 6 bases between. Germline V gene data show CDR1 as MNHEY and CDR2 as SMNVEV (reference sequence). The CDR3 reads CASSLSGFQETQYF. Written as DNA, the CDR3 is TGTGCCAGCAGTTTATCGGGCTTCCAAGAGACCCAGTACTTC.

This chain joins TRBV5-4 and TRBJ2-5; 16 bases are shared with TRBD2. J gave up 5 bases and V 6 bases, and 13 bases lay outside the gene matches. The CDR3 is 18 residues long. The germline V gene has CDR1 SGHNT and CDR2 YYREEE (reference sequence). CDR3 residues: CASTRGGLAGGPVETQYF. The CDR3 DNA follows: TGTGCCAGCACTCGAGGGGGACTAGCGGGAGGGCCGGTGGAGACCCAGTACTTC.

The chain recombines TRBV7-2 with TRBJ1-6; a weak D match, TRBD1 (6 bases). Germline CDR1 is SGHTA and CDR2 is FQGNSA. This CDR3 comprises 15 residues. V was clipped by 1 base and J by 6 bases, with 10 bases between them. Written as DNA, the CDR3 is TGTGCCAGCAGCTTAGTAGGGGGTGGTAATTCACCCCTCCACTTT. It codes for CASSLVGGGNSPLHF.

The CDR3 region has the DNA TGTGCCATCAGTGACCCCACCTCGACAGGGTCTGGAAACACCATATATTTT. Protein: CAISDPTSTGSGNTIYF. This rearrangement joins TRBV10-3 to TRBJ1-3; 7 bases line up with TRBD1. V lost 3 bases, J lost 1 base, and 9 bases stayed unmatched. Germline V gene lookup returns CDR1 ENHRY and CDR2 SYGVKD. CDR3 length equals 17 residues.

The rearrangement joins TRBV5-8 to TRBJ1-2; 7 nucleotides line up with TRBD1. This CDR3 spans 14 amino acids. V lost 0 bases, J lost 12 bases, and 11 bases stayed unmatched. Germline V gene lookup returns CDR1 SGHTS and CDR2 YDEGEE. CDR3 sequence: CASSLVFEGASHTF. The CDR3 nucleotides are TGTGCCAGCAGCTTGGTTTTTGAGGGGGCCAGTCACACCTTC.

This clone was found a few times. The chain joins TRBV29-1 to TRBJ2-7; TRBD2 agrees at 12 bases. The CDR3 totals 15 residues. Per the germline V gene, CDR1 is SQVTM and CDR2 is ANQGSEA. With V trimmed by 6 bases and J by 5 bases, 11 bases remained unmatched. CDR3 sequence: CSVQASSGGADEQYF. CDR3 coding DNA: TGCAGCGTCCAGGCTTCTAGCGGGGGGGCCGACGAGCAGTACTTC.

This sequence joins TRBV6-5 and TRBJ1-2; 7 nucleotides match TRBD1. The CDR3 has 12 residues. V trimming: 7 bases; J trimming: 5 bases; junction bases outside the gene matches: 4. Looked up from germline, CDR1 is MNHEY and CDR2 is SVGAGI. CDR3 protein: CASTEQGYGYTF. The CDR3 DNA reads as TGTGCCAGCACCGAACAGGGGTATGGCTACACCTTC.

The chain employs TRBV6-5 and TRBJ1-2; D might be TRBD1 (6 bases). The CDR3 contains 13 residues. V was cut by 4 bases and J by 7 bases, with 13 bases left in between. The germline gives CDR1 MNHEY, CDR2 SVGAGI. CDR3 sequence: CASSFLQGRGYTF. In DNA form, the CDR3 reads TGTGCCAGCAGTTTCTTACAGGGTCGTGGCTACACCTTC.

This chain joins TRBV5-8 and TRBJ1-6; 10 bases are a match to TRBD1. Germline V gives CDR1 SGHTS, CDR2 YDEGEE. The CDR3 spans 13 residues. J lost 8 bases, V lost 6 bases, and 2 bases had no gene match. The CDR3 bases are TGTGCCAGCACTGGACAGGGGGATTCACCCCTCCACTTT. It encodes CASTGQGDSPLHF.

The chain links TRBV5-4 to TRBJ2-3; 8 bases align to TRBD1. The CDR3 totals 16 residues. The trim removed 7 bases at V and 2 bases at J, leaving 12 bases unmatched. Germline V gene sequence: CDR1 SGHNT, CDR2 YYREEE (reference sequence). Here the CDR3 DNA reads TGTGCCAGCGGCCGGCCAGGGGGCTATGACACAGATACGCAGTATTTT. Amino acids: CASGRPGGYDTDTQYF.

The chain has TRBV5-1 and TRBJ2-2, with a weak D call TRBD1 (6 bases). V lost 3 bases and J lost 5, with 14 bases in between. The CDR3 length is 15 residues. CDR1 and CDR2 from the germline V gene are SGHRS and YFSETQ. The CDR3 DNA sequence: TGCGCCAGCAGCTCGGACAGCCGAGGGACCGGGGAGCTGTTTTTT. This translates into CASSSDSRGTGELFF.

The chain recombines TRBV5-4 with TRBJ2-7; D possibly corresponds to TRBD2 (5 bases). V gave up 4 bases and J gave up 1 base, with 9 bases separating them. The CDR3 is 13 residues long. Germline V gives CDR1 SGHNT, CDR2 YYREEE (reference sequence). CDR3 sequence reads: CASSGGPSYEQYF. The CDR3, as DNA: TGTGCCAGCAGCGGCGGGCCATCCTACGAGCAGTACTTC.

This clone has just one count. The chain carries TRBV2 and TRBJ2-3; 9 bases match TRBD2. Trimming took 3 bases from V and 2 from J; bases not matched to a gene: 3. The length of the CDR3 is 15 residues. From germline, CDR1 is SNHLY and CDR2 FYNNEI. This chain's CDR3 is CASSDVAGDTDTQYF. The CDR3 bases are TGTGCCAGCAGTGACGTAGCGGGGGACACAGATACGCAGTATTTT.

The chain carries TRBV24-1 and TRBJ1-2; no clear D. Germline loops: CDR1 KGHDR, CDR2 SFDVKD. Trimming left V 7 bases short and J 10 bases short, with 15 bases between. This CDR3 region has 12 residues. The CDR3: CATSEGLNVYTF. CDR3 sequence (DNA): TGTGCCACCAGCGAGGGTCTAAATGTCTACACCTTC.

The V call is TRBV6-2 or TRBV6-3, the J call TRBJ2-7; perhaps TRBD2 as D (5 bases). CDR1 and CDR2 from the germline V gene are MNHEY and SVGEGT. The CDR3 contains 16 residues. V lost 2 bases, J lost 4 bases, and 18 bases lay in between. This chain's CDR3 is CASSYPAGLREYEQYF. For the CDR3, the DNA is TGTGCCAGCAGTTACCCGGCAGGCCTGAGGGAATACGAGCAGTACTTC.

The V and J genes are TRBV6-1 and TRBJ2-1; TRBD2 agrees at 7 bases. Germline V gives CDR1 MNHNS, CDR2 SASEGT. CDR3 length: 15 amino acids. The V and J ends lost 1 base and 7 bases, in that order; junction bases with no gene match: 7. CDR3 in amino acids: CASSEGLAAGNEQFF. The CDR3 bases are TGTGCCAGCAGTGAAGGGCTAGCGGCCGGAAATGAGCAGTTCTTC.

This rearrangement joins TRBV5-4 to TRBJ2-7; 11 nucleotides line up with TRBD2. V shed 4 bases, J shed 7 bases, and the junction held 13 bases outside the gene matches. The germline CDR1 and CDR2 sequences are SGHNT and YYREEE (reference sequence). This CDR3 contains 16 residues. The CDR3 reads CASSPSLAGGQGEQYF. Written as DNA, the CDR3 is TGTGCCAGCAGCCCCTCTCTAGCGGGGGGCCAGGGGGAGCAGTACTTC. Full variable domain (outside the CDR3, taken from reference TRBV5-4 and TRBJ2-7): ETGVTQSPTHLIKTRGQQVTLRCSSQSGHNTVSWYQQALGQGPQFIFQYYREEENGRGNFPPRFSGLQFPNYSSELNVNALELDDSALYLCASSPSLAGGQGEQYFGPGTRLTVT.

The J gene is TRBJ2-2, the V gene TRBV7-9; TRBD1 might be the D (6 bases). In germline, CDR1 is SEHNR, CDR2 FQNEAQ (reference sequence). This CDR3 contains 13 residues. V lost 5 bases and J 6 bases, leaving 10 bases between the germline ends. CDR3 in DNA: TGTGCCAGCAGCCCACAGGGATCCGGGGAGCTGTTTTTT. This sequence encodes CASSPQGSGELFF.

The chain is built from TRBV11-2 and TRBJ1-3; the D is unclear. The CDR3 extends over 13 amino acids. V was clipped by 5 bases and J by 2 bases, with 7 bases between them. CDR1 and CDR2 (germline): SGHAT, FQNNGV. CDR3 nucleotide sequence: TGTGCCAGCAGCCGAGGCACTGGAAACACCATATATTTT. Its translation: CASSRGTGNTIYF.

This chain uses TRBV9 with TRBJ1-2; a possible D gene is TRBD1 (6 bases). Trimming removed 4 bases from V and 7 bases from J, with 23 bases in between. CDR3 size: 16 residues. CDR1 is SGDLS, CDR2 YYNGEE, per germline. The CDR3 bases are TGTGCCAGCAGCCCAATGCGACAGGCCTCAGGAGGTGGCTACACCTTC. Translation: CASSPMRQASGGGYTF. Full variable domain (outside the CDR3, taken from reference TRBV9 and TRBJ1-2): DSGVTQTPKHLITATGQRVTLRCSPRSGDLSVYWYQQSLDQGLQFLIQYYNGEERAKGNILERFSAQQFPDLHSELNLSSLELGDSALYFCASSPMRQASGGGYTFGSGTRLTVV.

This chain connects TRBV6-2 or TRBV6-3 to TRBJ2-4; D not certain. Germline V gives CDR1 MNHEY, CDR2 SVGEGT. V was cut by 6 bases and J by 5 bases, with 14 bases left in between. This CDR3 has 14 residues. CDR3 DNA sequence: TGTGCCAGCAGCTCGTTGAGATCCGAAAACATTCAGTACTTC. This translates into CASSSLRSENIQYF.

The genes are TRBV5-1 and TRBJ1-2; tentative D call: TRBD1 (5 bases). Germline assignment: CDR1 SGHRS and CDR2 YFSETQ. The CDR3 has 14 amino acids. V gave up 0 bases and J gave up 3 bases, with 9 bases separating them. The CDR3, as DNA: TGCGCCAGCAGCTTGGCGACGACAGACTATGGCTACACCTTC. Its protein product is CASSLATTDYGYTF.

This sequence joins TRBV2 and TRBJ1-1; 9 nucleotides line up with TRBD1. The ends lost 9 bases at V and 1 base at J; junction bases unmatched: 3. The CDR3 has 13 residues. Germline V CDR1 and CDR2: SNHLY, FYNNEI. CDR3 nucleotide sequence: TGTGCCAGTGGGACAGGGAAGAACACTGAAGCTTTCTTT. This codes for CASGTGKNTEAFF.

CDR3 sequence reads: CASSVRGANVLTF. The CDR3 DNA reads as TGTGCCAGCAGCGTGAGGGGGGCCAACGTCCTGACTTTC. This chain connects TRBV11-2 to TRBJ2-6; D ambiguous. Trimming removed 5 bases at V and 4 bases at J, with 6 bases between. The CDR3 covers 13 residues. Germline CDR1 SGHAT, CDR2 FQNNGV.

The J gene is TRBJ2-2, the V gene TRBV27; 10 bases agree with TRBD1. After removal of 4 bases from V and 5 bases from J, the junction contained 7 bases not matched to a gene. The germline CDR1 and CDR2 sequences are MNHEY and SMNVEV (reference sequence). CDR3 size: 16 residues. DNA for the CDR3: TGTGCCAGCAGTTATCTGACAGGGGGCGGTACCGGGGAGCTGTTTTTT. Residues: CASSYLTGGGTGELFF.

Sample share makes this clone medium-sized (0.01 to 0.1%). This sequence joins TRBV6-1 and TRBJ1-1, with 8 positions matching TRBD1. Looked up from germline, CDR1 is MNHNS and CDR2 is SASEGT. The CDR3 has 16 amino acids. Germline trimming cut 4 bases from V and 4 bases from J; bases unmatched to any gene: 11. The CDR3 DNA follows: TGTGCCAGCAGTGGGGAGCCAGGGACAGGCTCCACTGAAGCTTTCTTT. Translated: CASSGEPGTGSTEAFF.

The V call is TRBV19, the J call TRBJ2-7; tentative D call: TRBD1 (5 bases). Trimming pared 2 bases from V and 3 bases from J, leaving 14 bases between. The V gene's germline CDR1 is LNHDA and CDR2 SQIVND (reference sequence). The CDR3 extends over 15 amino acids. CDR3 loop: CASSIFGGADYEQYF. In DNA form, the CDR3 reads TGTGCCAGTAGTATATTTGGTGGGGCAGACTACGAGCAGTACTTC.

J is TRBJ1-1 and V is TRBV5-6; 10 bases agree with TRBD1. This CDR3 has 15 amino acids. In germline, CDR1 is SGHDT, CDR2 YYEEEE. V was clipped by 4 bases and J by 5 bases; unmatched bases: 8. The CDR3 here is CASSGDRGRETEAFF. The CDR3, as DNA: TGTGCCAGCAGCGGAGACAGGGGGCGGGAAACTGAAGCTTTCTTT.